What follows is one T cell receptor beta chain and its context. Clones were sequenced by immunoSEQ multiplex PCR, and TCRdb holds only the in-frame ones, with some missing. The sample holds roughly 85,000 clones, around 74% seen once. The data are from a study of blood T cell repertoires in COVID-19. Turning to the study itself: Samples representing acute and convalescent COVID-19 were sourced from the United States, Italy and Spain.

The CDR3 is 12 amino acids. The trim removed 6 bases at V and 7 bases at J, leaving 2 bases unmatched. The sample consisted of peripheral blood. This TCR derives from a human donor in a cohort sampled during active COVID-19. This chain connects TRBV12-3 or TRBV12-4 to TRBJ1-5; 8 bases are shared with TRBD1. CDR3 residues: CASRSGGQPQHF. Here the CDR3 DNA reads TGTGCCAGCAGATCAGGGGGCCAGCCCCAGCATTTT.